These T cell receptor beta chains were read from a single sample in a study of T cell clonotyping in hematopoietic cell transplantation. TCRdb keeps only in-frame clones here, not all; method: immunoSEQ multiplex PCR. This repertoire shows approximately 14,000 clones, over 75% found once; its top ten account for about 13%. Sequencing used PBMCs, obtained 100 days after allogeneic stem cell transplant. The receptors here all came from a male patient in his fifties who had an allogeneic stem cell transplant from an unrelated donor, so T cells may come from the graft donor. Some clones in this sample may be carry-over from other donors' samples. CDR3s include the opening cysteine and the closing phenylalanine or tryptophan. The order of the fields is clone size, V gene, J gene, D gene, CDR3 protein, CDR3 DNA. The D gene is left open where the match is weak. Size is omitted from some rows. Given values are once, few, many or a class for expanded clones.

-	TRBV30	TRBJ2-3	TRBD2	CAWSISKVAGFTDTQYF	TGTGCCTGGAGTATTAGTAAGGTAGCGGGGTTCACAGATACGCAGTATTTT
-	TRBV13	TRBJ2-6	-	CASSLRGGGANVLTF	TGTGCCAGCAGCTTAAGGGGAGGTGGGGCCAACGTCCTGACTTTC
-	TRBV2	TRBJ1-2	TRBD1	CASSPGQGAGNYGYTF	TGTGCCAGCAGCCCCGGACAGGGGGCTGGGAACTATGGCTACACCTTC
once	TRBV19	TRBJ1-1	-	CASTLGRNTEAFF	TGTGCCAGTACCCTCGGACGGAACACTGAAGCTTTCTTT
-	TRBV6-5	TRBJ2-6	-	CASSYSGGSGANVLTF	TGTGCCAGCAGTTACTCTGGGGGGTCTGGGGCCAACGTCCTGACTTTC
once	TRBV5-6	TRBJ2-7	TRBD2	CASSLGLAGTYEQYF	TGTGCCAGCAGCTTGGGGCTAGCGGGGACCTACGAGCAGTACTTC
-	TRBV7-9	TRBJ1-3	-	CASSLGRLGGQSGNTIYF	TGTGCCAGCAGCTTAGGTCGTCTCGGGGGGCAATCTGGAAACACCATATATTTT
-	TRBV6-1	TRBJ2-5	-	CASISERGAETQYF	TGTGCCAGCATTTCGGAGAGGGGTGCAGAGACCCAGTACTTC
-	TRBV14	TRBJ1-1	-	CASSRLQNTEAFF	TGTGCCAGCAGCCGACTCCAGAACACTGAAGCTTTCTTT
-	TRBV5-4	TRBJ2-1	TRBD1	CASSKAPGQGINEQFF	TGTGCCAGCAGCAAAGCCCCGGGACAGGGTATCAATGAGCAGTTCTTC
once	TRBV6-4	TRBJ2-1	-	CASSDRPGQYEQFF	TGTGCCAGCAGTGACCGGCCAGGACAGTATGAGCAGTTCTTC
-	TRBV19	TRBJ2-2	TRBD2	CASSIRLAGHTGELFF	TGTGCCAGTAGTATCCGACTAGCGGGGCACACCGGGGAGCTGTTTTTT
-	TRBV27	TRBJ2-2	TRBD1	CASSLEGQGGYELFF	TGTGCCAGCAGTTTAGAGGGACAGGGGGGATACGAGCTGTTTTTT
-	TRBV5-4	TRBJ2-1	TRBD2	CASSSGGNLASYNEQFF	TGTGCCAGCAGCTCGGGGGGAAACTTAGCGTCCTACAATGAGCAGTTCTTC